This TCR beta chain was sequenced in a study of CD8+ T cells in alopecia areata. The study, taken as a whole, reports: The study found higher clonality in lesional than normal scalp, especially in alopecia totalis/universalis. A large proportion of expanded lesional clones were detected persisting in scalp and blood during tofacitinib. Scalp repertoires also include resident alphabeta T cells from normal skin.

This clone came up a few times. No antigen is known for it. The treatment: oral pan-JAK inhibitor, 5-10 mg twice daily. The authors sorted CD4+ and CD8+ T cells from PBMCs. Trimming removed 4 bases at V and 4 bases at J, with 11 bases between. The CDR3 is 14 residues long. Germline CDR1 LNHDA, CDR2 SQIVND (reference sequence). RNA was extracted and reverse transcribed into cDNA as the sequencing template. The table came from immunoSEQ multiplex PCR; TCRdb's copy has only in-frame clones and leaves some out. The data contain 200,000 to 250,000 clones, 30% to 40% of them seen just once; the ten biggest clones take up around 0.48%.

The TCR originated in a human donor with alopecia areata. Sequencing used CD4+ T cells sorted from blood, obtained between weeks 30 and 35, from a patient treated with tofacitinib. The J gene is TRBJ1-5, the V gene TRBV19; D is possibly TRBD1 (5 bases). CDR3 nucleotides: TGTGCCAGTAGTAAAAGGGGAGAAAATCAGCCCCAGCATTTT. Residues: CASSKRGENQPQHF. The variable domain in full, completed from reference TRBV19 and TRBJ1-5, reads DGGITQSPKYLFRKEGQNVTLSCEQNLNHDAMYWYRQDPGQGLRLIYYSQIVNDFQKGDIAEGYSVSREKKESFPLTVTSAQKNPTAFYLCASSKRGENQPQHFGDGTRLSIL.